This T cell receptor (beta chain) came from a study of identical twins. The CDR3 has 14 amino acids. Trimming stripped 2 bases from V and 6 bases from J, with 10 bases between. The germline gives CDR1 MNHNS, CDR2 SASEGT. TCRdb re-analysed the 5' RACE reads in MiXCR, keeping a single row per CDR3 protein. The repertoire includes 400,000 to 650,000 distinct CDR3 sequences, 22% of them detected once, and about 0.91% sits in the top ten. The sample also formed part of further work on T cells expressing NK-cell markers. That report notes: Seropositivity for HCMV was found in most of the eight sequenced donors, with one seronegative.

Sequencing used CD4+ T cells sorted from blood. This receptor was obtained from a woman between 18 and 29 years old in good health. The V gene is TRBV6-1, the J gene TRBJ2-2, with D perhaps matching TRBD2 (5 bases). CDR3 in DNA: TGTGCCAGCAGTGAATGGCGGGCTTCCGGGGAGCTGTTTTTT. As protein: CASSEWRASGELFF.